The present T cell receptor (beta chain) was sequenced within a study of T cell responses to AZD1222 COVID-19 vaccine. Study-level information: The analysis combined second doses at about 4 or about 12 weeks.

Germline CDR1 reads SGHTA; CDR2 reads FQGTGA. The J segment lost 8 bases and the V segment lost 5 bases, leaving 12 bases of the junction unmatched. The length of the CDR3 is 15 residues. Whole-study results and caveats: Among spike-specific TCRs, nearly half reportedly target unmutated variant regions.

Data came from immunoSEQ multiplex PCR; TCRdb stores just in-frame clones and leaves some out. The sample includes about 99,000 clones, around nine tenths of them seen just once. With regard to this clone: No antigen is known for it.

This material consisted of peripheral blood, taken on day 0 of AZD1222 vaccination. The V and J genes are TRBV7-3 and TRBJ1-2; 9 nucleotides match TRBD1. This TCR came from an adult in good health. In DNA form, the CDR3 reads TGTGCCAGCAGCCAGGGACAGGGCGGCGTTTGGGGCTACACCTTC. It codes for CASSQGQGGVWGYTF. The full variable domain, completed using reference TRBV7-3 and TRBJ1-2, is GAGVSQTPSNKVTEKGKYVELRCDPISGHTALYWYRQSLGQGPEFLIYFQGTGAADDSGLPNDRFFAVRPEGSVSTLKIQRTERGDSAVYLCASSQGQGGVWGYTFGSGTRLTVV.